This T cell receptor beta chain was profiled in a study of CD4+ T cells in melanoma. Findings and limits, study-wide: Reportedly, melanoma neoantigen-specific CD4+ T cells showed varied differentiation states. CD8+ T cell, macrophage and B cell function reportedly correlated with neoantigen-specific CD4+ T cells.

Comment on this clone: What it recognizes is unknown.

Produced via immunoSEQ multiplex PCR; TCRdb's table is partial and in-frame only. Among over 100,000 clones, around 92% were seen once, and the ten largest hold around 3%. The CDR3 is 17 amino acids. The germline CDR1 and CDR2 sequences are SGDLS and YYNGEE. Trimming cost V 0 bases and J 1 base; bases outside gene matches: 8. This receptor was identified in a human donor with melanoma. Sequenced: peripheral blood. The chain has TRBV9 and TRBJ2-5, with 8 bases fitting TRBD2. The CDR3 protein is CASSVATGGGTQETQYF. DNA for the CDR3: TGTGCCAGCAGCGTAGCTACTGGCGGGGGGACCCAAGAGACCCAGTACTTC. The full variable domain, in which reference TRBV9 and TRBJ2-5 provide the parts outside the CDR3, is DSGVTQTPKHLITATGQRVTLRCSPRSGDLSVYWYQQSLDQGLQFLIQYYNGEERAKGNILERFSAQQFPDLHSELNLSSLELGDSALYFCASSVATGGGTQETQYFGPGTRLLVL.